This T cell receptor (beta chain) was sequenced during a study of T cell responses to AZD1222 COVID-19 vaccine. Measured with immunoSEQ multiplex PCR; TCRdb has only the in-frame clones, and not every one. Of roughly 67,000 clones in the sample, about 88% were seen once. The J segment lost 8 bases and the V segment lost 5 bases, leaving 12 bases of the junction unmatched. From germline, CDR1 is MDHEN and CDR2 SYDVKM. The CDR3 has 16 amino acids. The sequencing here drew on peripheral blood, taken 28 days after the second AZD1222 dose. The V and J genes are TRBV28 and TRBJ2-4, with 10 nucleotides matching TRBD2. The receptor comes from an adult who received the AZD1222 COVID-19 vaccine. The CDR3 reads CASSTPSGRLGDIQYF. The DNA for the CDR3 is TGTGCCAGCAGTACCCCTAGCGGGAGACTGGGGGACATTCAGTACTTC.